The sequence of this T cell receptor beta chain was determined in a study of blood T cell repertoires in COVID-19. Clones were read by immunoSEQ multiplex PCR, and TCRdb kept only the in-frame ones, dropping some. The repertoire holds 150,000 or so clones, more than 80% seen once, with just under 2% in the top ten. V was clipped by 4 bases and J by 0 bases, with 13 bases between them. CDR1 is SGHDT and CDR2 is YYEEEE in the germline V gene. This CDR3 contains 15 residues. V gene TRBV5-6 combines with J gene TRBJ1-1, with D possibly matching TRBD1 (5 bases). The receptor's source is a woman aged 60 to 75 with COVID-19, enrolled during active disease. The specimen was peripheral blood. The CDR3 nucleotides are TGTGCCAGCAGCCCGGATTGGGGGGTGAACACTGAAGCTTTCTTT. Translated: CASSPDWGVNTEAFF.